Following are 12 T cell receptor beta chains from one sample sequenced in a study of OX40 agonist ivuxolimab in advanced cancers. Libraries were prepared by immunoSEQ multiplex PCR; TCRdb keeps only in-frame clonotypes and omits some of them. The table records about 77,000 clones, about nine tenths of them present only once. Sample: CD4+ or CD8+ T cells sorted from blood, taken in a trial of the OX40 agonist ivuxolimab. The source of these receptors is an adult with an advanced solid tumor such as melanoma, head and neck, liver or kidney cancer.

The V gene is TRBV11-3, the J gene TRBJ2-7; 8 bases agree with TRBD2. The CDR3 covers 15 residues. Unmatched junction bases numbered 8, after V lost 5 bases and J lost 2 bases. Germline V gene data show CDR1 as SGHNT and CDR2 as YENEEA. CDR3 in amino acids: CASSPAGLGPYEQYF. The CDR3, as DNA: TGTGCCAGCAGCCCGGCGGGACTAGGTCCCTACGAGCAGTACTTC.

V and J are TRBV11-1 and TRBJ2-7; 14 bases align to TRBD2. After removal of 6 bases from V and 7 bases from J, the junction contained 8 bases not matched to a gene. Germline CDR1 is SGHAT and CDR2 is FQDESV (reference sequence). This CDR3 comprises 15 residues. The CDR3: CASSKGLAGVGEQYF. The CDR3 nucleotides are TGTGCCAGCAGTAAGGGACTAGCGGGAGTAGGGGAGCAGTACTTC.

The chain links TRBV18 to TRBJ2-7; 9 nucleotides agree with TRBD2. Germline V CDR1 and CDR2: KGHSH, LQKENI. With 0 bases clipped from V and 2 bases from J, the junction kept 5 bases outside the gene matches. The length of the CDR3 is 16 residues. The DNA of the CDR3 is TGTGCCAGCTCACCACCGAGCGGGAGGACCACCTACGAGCAGTACTTC. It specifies CASSPPSGRTTYEQYF.

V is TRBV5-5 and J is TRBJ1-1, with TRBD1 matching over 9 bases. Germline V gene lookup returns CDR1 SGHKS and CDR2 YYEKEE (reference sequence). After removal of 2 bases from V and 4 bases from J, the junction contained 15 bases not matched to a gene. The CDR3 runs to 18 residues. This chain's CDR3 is CASSLSPRDRVRRTEAFF. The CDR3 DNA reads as TGTGCCAGCAGCTTATCCCCCCGGGACAGGGTCCGTCGCACTGAAGCTTTCTTT.

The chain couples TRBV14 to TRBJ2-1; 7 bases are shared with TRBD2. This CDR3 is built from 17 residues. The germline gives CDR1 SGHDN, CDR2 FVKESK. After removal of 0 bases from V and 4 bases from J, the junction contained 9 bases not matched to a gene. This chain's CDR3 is CASSQDRAGNWYNEQFF. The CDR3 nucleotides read TGTGCCAGCAGCCAAGATCGAGCGGGGAACTGGTACAATGAGCAGTTCTTC.

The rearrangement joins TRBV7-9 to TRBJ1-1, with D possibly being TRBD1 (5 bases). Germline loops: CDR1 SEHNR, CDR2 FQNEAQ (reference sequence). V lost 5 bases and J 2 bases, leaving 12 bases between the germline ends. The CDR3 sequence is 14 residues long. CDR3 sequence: CASSVRDSNTEAFF. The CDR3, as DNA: TGTGCCAGCAGCGTTAGGGACTCAAACACTGAAGCTTTCTTT.

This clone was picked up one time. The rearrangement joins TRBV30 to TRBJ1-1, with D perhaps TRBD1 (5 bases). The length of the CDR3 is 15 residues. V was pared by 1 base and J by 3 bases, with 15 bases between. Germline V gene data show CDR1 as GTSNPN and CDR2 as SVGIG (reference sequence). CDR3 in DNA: TGTGCCTGGAGTGCCGGAATCCTGGGGGACACTGAAGCTTTCTTT. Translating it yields CAWSAGILGDTEAFF.

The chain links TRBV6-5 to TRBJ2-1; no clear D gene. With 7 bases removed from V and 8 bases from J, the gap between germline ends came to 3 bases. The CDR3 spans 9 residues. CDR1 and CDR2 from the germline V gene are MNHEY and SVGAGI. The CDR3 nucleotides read TGTGCCAGCACGGATGAGCAGTTCTTC. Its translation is CASTDEQFF.

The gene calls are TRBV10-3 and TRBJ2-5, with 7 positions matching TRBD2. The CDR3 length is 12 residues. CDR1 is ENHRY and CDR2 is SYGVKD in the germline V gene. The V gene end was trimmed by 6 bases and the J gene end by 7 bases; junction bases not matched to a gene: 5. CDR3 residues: CAISEGGRTQYF. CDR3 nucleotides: TGTGCCATCAGCGAGGGAGGGAGGACCCAGTACTTC.

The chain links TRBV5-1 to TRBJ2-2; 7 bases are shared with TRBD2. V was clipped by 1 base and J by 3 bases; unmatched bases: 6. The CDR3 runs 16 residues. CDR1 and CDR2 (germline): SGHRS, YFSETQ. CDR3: CASSLIGTTDTGELFF. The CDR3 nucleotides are TGCGCCAGCAGCTTGATCGGGACTACAGACACCGGGGAGCTGTTTTTT.

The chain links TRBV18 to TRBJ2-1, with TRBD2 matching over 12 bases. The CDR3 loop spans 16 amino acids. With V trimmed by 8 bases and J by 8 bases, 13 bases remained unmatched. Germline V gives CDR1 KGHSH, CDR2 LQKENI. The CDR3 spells CASRPSGRADFDEQFF. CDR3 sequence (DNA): TGTGCCAGCAGACCTAGCGGGAGGGCAGATTTCGATGAGCAGTTCTTC.

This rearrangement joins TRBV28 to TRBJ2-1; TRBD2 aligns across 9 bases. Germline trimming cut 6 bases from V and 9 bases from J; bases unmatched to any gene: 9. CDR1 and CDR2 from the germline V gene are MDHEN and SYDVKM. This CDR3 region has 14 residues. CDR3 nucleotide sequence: TGTGCCAGCAGGGGGCTAGCGGGAAGGGGTGAGCAGTTCTTC. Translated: CASRGLAGRGEQFF.